This T cell receptor (beta chain) was profiled in a study of T cell responses to AZD1222 COVID-19 vaccine (dated by TCRdb to the early 2020s). Background on the whole study: AZD1222 recipients given second doses at about 4 weeks or at about 12 weeks were pooled, since spike-specific TCR depth and breadth were not found to differ between the two schedules. Trial participants were enrolled by age into 18-55, 56-69 and 70-plus year subgroups, with approximately 150, 30 and 60 TCR-sequenced participants respectively. TCR sequencing covered 230 to 250 trial participants: 207 given two doses of AZD1222 and about 26 given two doses of MenACWY control vaccine. Overall results and qualifications from the work: Most participants were white British and females outnumbered males, and the authors suggested that clonal diversity may have been underestimated. Only five to seven AZD1222 recipients were SARS-CoV-2 seropositive at baseline, limiting conclusions about previously exposed vaccinees. Epitopes outside the regions mutated in the B.1.351 and B.1.1.7 variants were reportedly recognized by nearly half of the unique spike-specific TCRs. Because no samples from the day 14 peak response were available, repertoires could be characterized only after the peak T cell response. The whole spike protein was spanned by vaccine-associated CD4 TCRs, and dominant responses were seen in regions 160-218 and 743-854. A significant rise in spike-specific TCR breadth and depth was observed after two AZD1222 doses relative to day 0 and relative to MenACWY recipients. The 56-69-year group was small, and its depth increase did not reach significance, likely because of low power.

Interpreted using the paper, the time point label stands for: baseline before first vaccination. The vaccinee samples were drawn from two UK trials, COV001 and COV002, one of which was a single-blind randomized controlled phase 2/3 trial testing AZD1222 (ChAdOx1 nCoV-19) in healthy adults. Trial participant PBMC samples were collected at day 0 and day 28 after the second dose for TCRbeta chain sequencing. The CDR3 regions of human TCRbeta chains were analyzed by immunosequencing. The paper's data handling went like this. Repertoire TCRs were matched against a reference library of SARS-CoV-2-specific TCRs generated with the MIRA antigen-specificity platform. Breadth meant the fraction of unique TCRs that were SARS-CoV-2-associated, whereas depth meant the fraction of total T cells that were SARS-CoV-2-associated. Using the MIRA data, each spike-specific TCR was assigned both to the spike region to which the TCR was reactive and to a CD4 or CD8 class. Log10-transformed breadth and depth values were compared by one-way ANOVA with Sidak's multiple comparisons tests. Not all clones reach the TCRdb copy of this immuneACCESS table, which keeps in-frame sequences only. Checked studies attribute under half of the gap to unresolved V genes and leave the rest unexplained. Clone size and V and J calls were adopted from that table, with D and trimming inferred from the DNA. The sample table shows 150,000 or so clones, and 70% to 90% are seen once. 1.5% to 2% of the sample is held by the ten biggest clonotypes.

The V end loses 4 bases and the J end loses 0 bases, and a stretch of 10 bases separates them. Looking up the germline V gene yields CDR1 KGHSH and CDR2 LQKENI. Including cysteine and phenylalanine, the CDR3 has 16 amino acids. The kept DNA is CDR3 alone, 48 bases in frame from the first base. Remarks on this clone: The clone's antigen remains unknown. One base away there is no much larger clone; base qualities are not given.

The clonotype originates from an adult in good health. The receptor chain draws on TRBV18 and TRBJ2-6; no D gene can be assigned with confidence. Specimen: peripheral blood, collected on day 0 of AZD1222 vaccination. The CDR3 corresponds to CASSQATLSGANVLTF. In nucleotides, the sequence is TGTGCCAGCTCACAAGCGACCCTCTCTGGGGCCAACGTCCTGACTTTC.